This T cell receptor beta chain originates from a study of vaccination and CD4 T cells after COVID-19. Trimming stripped 1 base from V and 2 bases from J, with 6 bases between. CDR1 is SGHRS and CDR2 is YFSETQ in the germline V gene. This CDR3 has 14 residues. With the Oncomine TCR Beta short-read assay, DNA from cultured CD4+ T cells was sequenced. MiXCR, run by TCRdb on the PCR reads, gives a single entry per CDR3 protein. The sample has around 15,000 distinct CDR3 sequences; less than 60% are singletons. Regarding this clonotype: No antigen is known for it.

Treatment in this sample: approximately nine-day PBMC culture with coronavirus spike peptide pools or control peptides (ViraFEST assay). Roughly 2.2 million PBMCs went into each well for culture with 10 IU/ml IL-2 and 10 ug/ml peptide pools. The sequence was obtained from a human donor who had recovered from COVID-19. This chain links TRBV5-1 with TRBJ2-2, with D unclear. Sequences were obtained from CD4+ T cells from blood, cultured in vitro. CDR3 region: CASSLTTNTGELFF. The CDR3 nucleotides read TGCGCCAGCAGCTTGACTACCAACACCGGGGAGCTGTTTTTT.